The entry below gives a single T cell receptor beta chain sequence along with its context. Its antigen is still unknown. Other DNA sequences in the sample encode the same CDR3. This was a deep-level run. Data came from immunoSEQ multiplex PCR; TCRdb stores just in-frame clones and leaves some out. The sample shows some 1,900,000 clones, roughly 95% of them seen only once. The data belong to a study of shared clonotypes between healthy human individuals. The wider study: CD4 naive and CD4 memory each took three plates per donor, while CD8 naive took two and CD8 memory one.

The CDR3 consists of 13 residues. V dropped 1 base and J dropped 2 bases, with 6 bases sitting between them. Germline CDR1 reads SGHVS; CDR2 reads FNYEAQ. Broader study findings: What rarefaction showed was incomplete sorted-subset sequencing despite large depth.

The naive CD8 subset, CD45RO-negative cells positively selected for CCR7, excluded terminally differentiated effector memory CD45RA+ cells. Material: naive CD8+ T cells sorted from blood. The chain uses TRBV7-6 and TRBJ2-7; unclear D gene. This sequence was found in a man between 18 and 29 years old in good health. The CDR3 nucleotides read TGTGCCAGCAGCTTAGACACAACCTACGAGCAGTACTTC. It is translated as CASSLDTTYEQYF.